Included here is one TCR beta chain sequence, with context. These data originate in a study of blood T cell repertoires in COVID-19. Whole-study context: PBMCs, B-cell-depleted T cells, or T cells were the source of the cDNA or gDNA that made up the material.

Recovered Cohort 3 donors showed two negative PCRs, clearance, or symptom resolution. Per the original methods: Reference gene primer amplification gave estimated nucleated cell counts. Sequencing used immunoSEQ multiplex PCR; TCRdb keeps in-frame clones, though not all of them. The D gene and trimming were derived from the DNA, and the V and J assignments and clone size from that table. This table has about 410,000 clones, about 92% appearing once. The sequence was collected from a man aged 18-30 years who had recovered from COVID-19. The sequencing input was PBMCs or T cells enriched from blood (not recorded which).

This CDR3 reads CATGGQESNQPQHF. In DNA, the CDR3 is TGTGCCACCGGAGGACAGGAGAGCAATCAGCCCCAGCATTTT. V gene TRBV10-3 combines with J gene TRBJ1-5, with 7 bases identical to TRBD1. Trimming took 10 bases from V and 1 from J; bases not matched to a gene: 7. This CDR3 has 14 residues. Germline-derived CDR1 and CDR2 are ENHRY and SYGVKD.